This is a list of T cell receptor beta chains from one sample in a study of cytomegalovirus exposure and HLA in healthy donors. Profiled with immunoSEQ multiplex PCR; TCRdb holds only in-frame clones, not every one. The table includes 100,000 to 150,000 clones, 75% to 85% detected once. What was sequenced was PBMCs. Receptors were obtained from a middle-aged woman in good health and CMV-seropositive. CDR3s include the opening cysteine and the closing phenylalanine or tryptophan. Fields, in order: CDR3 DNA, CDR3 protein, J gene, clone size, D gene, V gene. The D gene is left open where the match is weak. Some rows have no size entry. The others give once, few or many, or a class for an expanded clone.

CDR3nt: TGTGCCAGCAATAAAGGGGGACTATCCACCGGGGAGCTGTTTTTT; CDR3aa: CASNKGGLSTGELFF; j_gene: TRBJ2-2; abundance: .; d_gene: .; v_gene: TRBV2
CDR3nt: TGTGCCAGCAGTCGGGACAGGGGAAGGGTGTACAATGAGCAGTTCTTC; CDR3aa: CASSRDRGRVYNEQFF; j_gene: TRBJ2-1; abundance: .; d_gene: TRBD1; v_gene: TRBV27
CDR3nt: TGTGCCAGCAGTCCAGGACAGGGACCGGGCACTGAAGCTTTCTTT; CDR3aa: CASSPGQGPGTEAFF; j_gene: TRBJ1-1; abundance: .; d_gene: TRBD1; v_gene: TRBV27
CDR3nt: TGTGCCAGCGAAGTGGGGGGGGGCGGGACTCGAGAGACCCAGTACTTC; CDR3aa: CASEVGGGGTRETQYF; j_gene: TRBJ2-5; abundance: .; d_gene: .; v_gene: TRBV28
CDR3nt: TGTGCCAGCAGCTTCCTGAGCGGGACAGGGGGCATTGATACGCAGTATTTT; CDR3aa: CASSFLSGTGGIDTQYF; j_gene: TRBJ2-3; abundance: .; d_gene: TRBD1; v_gene: TRBV5-4
CDR3nt: TGTGCCAGCAGCTTGGGCCTAGCGGCAGAGCAGTACTTC; CDR3aa: CASSLGLAAEQYF; j_gene: TRBJ2-7; abundance: .; d_gene: TRBD2; v_gene: TRBV5-4
CDR3nt: TGTGCTAGTGGTTACACAGGCAATGAGCAGTTCTTC; CDR3aa: CASGYTGNEQFF; j_gene: TRBJ2-1; abundance: .; d_gene: .; v_gene: TRBV12-5
CDR3nt: TGTGCCAGCAGCGTAGGGGTCGGGACCTACGAGCAGTACTTC; CDR3aa: CASSVGVGTYEQYF; j_gene: TRBJ2-7; abundance: .; d_gene: .; v_gene: TRBV9
CDR3nt: TGTGCCATCAGTGAGTCGGGAGGAACGAACACCGGGGAGCTGTTTTTT; CDR3aa: CAISESGGTNTGELFF; j_gene: TRBJ2-2; abundance: few; d_gene: .; v_gene: TRBV10-3
CDR3nt: TGTGCCAGCAACTCCGGGACAGCCTACGAGCAGTACTTC; CDR3aa: CASNSGTAYEQYF; j_gene: TRBJ2-7; abundance: .; d_gene: TRBD1; v_gene: TRBV27
CDR3nt: TGTGCCAGCAGTGATAGGGTTAGCGGGGGAACCTACGAGCAGTACTTC; CDR3aa: CASSDRVSGGTYEQYF; j_gene: TRBJ2-7; abundance: .; d_gene: TRBD2; v_gene: TRBV2
CDR3nt: TGTGCCAGCAGCCGCTCGCGGGGATTCGAGCAGTACTTC; CDR3aa: CASSRSRGFEQYF; j_gene: TRBJ2-7; abundance: .; d_gene: .; v_gene: TRBV7-9
CDR3nt: TGTGCCAGCAGCCGTTGGCTAGCGGGAGCCTCCATCGCAGAGACCCAGTACTTC; CDR3aa: CASSRWLAGASIAETQYF; j_gene: TRBJ2-5; abundance: .; d_gene: TRBD2; v_gene: TRBV7-2
CDR3nt: TGCGCCAGCAGCTGGGCGGGGGCCCCGGGAACTGAAGCTTTCTTT; CDR3aa: CASSWAGAPGTEAFF; j_gene: TRBJ1-1; abundance: .; d_gene: .; v_gene: TRBV5-1
CDR3nt: TGCGCCAGCAGCGTTGGACAGGGGGCTAACGAGCAGTACTTC; CDR3aa: CASSVGQGANEQYF; j_gene: TRBJ2-7; abundance: .; d_gene: TRBD1; v_gene: TRBV5-1
CDR3nt: TGTGCCAGCAGTTTAGAAGGGGTCCGGGGCTACACCTTC; CDR3aa: CASSLEGVRGYTF; j_gene: TRBJ1-2; abundance: .; d_gene: .; v_gene: TRBV28
CDR3nt: TGTGCCAGTAGTATCGTTTATTCACCCCTCCACTTT; CDR3aa: CASSIVYSPLHF; j_gene: TRBJ1-6; abundance: .; d_gene: .; v_gene: TRBV19
CDR3nt: TGTGCCAGCAGTGTGCAGGCGGGGGAGACCTACGAGCAGTACTTC; CDR3aa: CASSVQAGETYEQYF; j_gene: TRBJ2-7; abundance: .; d_gene: TRBD2; v_gene: TRBV6-4
CDR3nt: TGTGCCAGCAGCCTAACAGCAGGGGAAGGGGACGGCTACACCTTC; CDR3aa: CASSLTAGEGDGYTF; j_gene: TRBJ1-2; abundance: once; d_gene: .; v_gene: TRBV7-8
CDR3nt: TGTGCCAGCAGTCGAGTACGGACAGGTAGTGGAGCTTTCTTT; CDR3aa: CASSRVRTGSGAFF; j_gene: TRBJ1-1; abundance: .; d_gene: TRBD1; v_gene: TRBV11-2
CDR3nt: TGTGCCAGCAGTTCCAGTCACGCCAACAATGAGCAGTTCTTC; CDR3aa: CASSSSHANNEQFF; j_gene: TRBJ2-1; abundance: .; d_gene: .; v_gene: TRBV7-2
CDR3nt: TGTGCCAGCAGTGAAGGTCGGGAGGGCCGGAATGAGCAGTTCTTC; CDR3aa: CASSEGREGRNEQFF; j_gene: TRBJ2-1; abundance: .; d_gene: TRBD2; v_gene: TRBV6-1
CDR3nt: TGTGCCAGCAGCACTTCGGGGGGAGGTAATGAAAAACTGTTTTTT; CDR3aa: CASSTSGGGNEKLFF; j_gene: TRBJ1-4; abundance: once; d_gene: .; v_gene: TRBV9
CDR3nt: TGTGCCAGTAGTATAGCTAGAGATAATCAGCCCCAGCATTTT; CDR3aa: CASSIARDNQPQHF; j_gene: TRBJ1-5; abundance: .; d_gene: .; v_gene: TRBV19
CDR3nt: TGTGCCAGCAGCGGGGACTTTCGACGAAACACCATATATTTT; CDR3aa: CASSGDFRRNTIYF; j_gene: TRBJ1-3; abundance: .; d_gene: .; v_gene: TRBV5-6
CDR3nt: TGTGCCAGCGGGGGGACAGGGAGGAATTCACCCCTCCACTTT; CDR3aa: CASGGTGRNSPLHF; j_gene: TRBJ1-6; abundance: .; d_gene: TRBD1; v_gene: TRBV2
CDR3nt: TGTGCCAGCAGCTTAGGGAGCTTTTCCTACGAGCAGTACTTC; CDR3aa: CASSLGSFSYEQYF; j_gene: TRBJ2-7; abundance: .; d_gene: .; v_gene: TRBV7-6
CDR3nt: TGTGCCAGCAGCCCATCTACAGGGGCGGGTTCCTACAATGAGCAGTTCTTC; CDR3aa: CASSPSTGAGSYNEQFF; j_gene: TRBJ2-1; abundance: .; d_gene: TRBD1; v_gene: TRBV14
CDR3nt: TGTGCCAGCACCCCGGGACAGGGGTTGGCAGATACGCAGTATTTT; CDR3aa: CASTPGQGLADTQYF; j_gene: TRBJ2-3; abundance: .; d_gene: TRBD1; v_gene: TRBV6-5
CDR3nt: TGTGCCAGCAGCTCTAGCGGGGGGTCCTACGAGCAGTACTTC; CDR3aa: CASSSSGGSYEQYF; j_gene: TRBJ2-7; abundance: .; d_gene: TRBD2; v_gene: TRBV7-3
CDR3nt: TGTGCCAGCAGTGTCGGCCAGGGGGTTGAAAAACTGTTTTTT; CDR3aa: CASSVGQGVEKLFF; j_gene: TRBJ1-4; abundance: once; d_gene: TRBD1; v_gene: TRBV6-1
CDR3nt: TGTGCCAGCAGAATTCCGGGACTAGCGGGAGACGAGCAGTACTTC; CDR3aa: CASRIPGLAGDEQYF; j_gene: TRBJ2-7; abundance: .; d_gene: TRBD2; v_gene: TRBV6-6
CDR3nt: TGTGCCAGCAGTCGGGGGATAGAGGCGGTATACAATGAGCAGTTCTTC; CDR3aa: CASSRGIEAVYNEQFF; j_gene: TRBJ2-1; abundance: .; d_gene: .; v_gene: TRBV2
CDR3nt: TGTGCCAGCAGTGAGGATTGGGGGCATTTAGGAGAGACCCAGTACTTC; CDR3aa: CASSEDWGHLGETQYF; j_gene: TRBJ2-5; abundance: .; d_gene: .; v_gene: TRBV25-1
CDR3nt: TGTGCCAGCAGCTTAGAAGCGGGAGGGCCTTACGAGCAGTACTTC; CDR3aa: CASSLEAGGPYEQYF; j_gene: TRBJ2-7; abundance: .; d_gene: TRBD2; v_gene: TRBV7-2
CDR3nt: TGTGCCAGCAGTTTAGAAACGGGGACTATCGGCTATGAAGGTGCCGGGGAGCTGTTTTTT; CDR3aa: CASSLETGTIGYEGAGELFF; j_gene: TRBJ2-2; abundance: .; d_gene: TRBD2; v_gene: TRBV28
CDR3nt: TGTGCCATGCAGGGGGCGACAGATACGCAGTATTTT; CDR3aa: CAMQGATDTQYF; j_gene: TRBJ2-3; abundance: .; d_gene: TRBD1; v_gene: TRBV10-3
CDR3nt: TGTGCCAGCAGCCAAGATGGTACGGCTAACTATGGCTACACCTTC; CDR3aa: CASSQDGTANYGYTF; j_gene: TRBJ1-2; abundance: .; d_gene: .; v_gene: TRBV4-2
CDR3nt: TGTGCCAGCAGCTTAGGGGGACAGGGCCCTTACAATGAGCAGTTCTTC; CDR3aa: CASSLGGQGPYNEQFF; j_gene: TRBJ2-1; abundance: .; d_gene: TRBD1; v_gene: TRBV11-3
CDR3nt: TGTGCCAGCAGTTTACGAGTGCGGTACGAGCAGTACTTC; CDR3aa: CASSLRVRYEQYF; j_gene: TRBJ2-7; abundance: .; d_gene: .; v_gene: TRBV27
CDR3nt: TGTGCCAGCAGCTTAATGGGGACAGGGAGCTCTGGAAACACCATATATTTT; CDR3aa: CASSLMGTGSSGNTIYF; j_gene: TRBJ1-3; abundance: .; d_gene: TRBD1; v_gene: TRBV11-2
CDR3nt: TGTGCCAGCAACAGTTTCCGGGACAGGGGTTCCTATGGCTACACCTTC; CDR3aa: CASNSFRDRGSYGYTF; j_gene: TRBJ1-2; abundance: once; d_gene: TRBD1; v_gene: TRBV9
CDR3nt: TGTGCCAGCAGCGTAGCCGCAGTATTAACAGATACGCAGTATTTT; CDR3aa: CASSVAAVLTDTQYF; j_gene: TRBJ2-3; abundance: .; d_gene: .; v_gene: TRBV9
CDR3nt: TGCGCCAGCAGTGAAGGAACGGGGGTCCAAGAGACCCAGTACTTC; CDR3aa: CASSEGTGVQETQYF; j_gene: TRBJ2-5; abundance: .; d_gene: .; v_gene: TRBV10-1
CDR3nt: TGTGCCAGCAGTTCTACTAGCGCGGGATACGAGCAGTACTTC; CDR3aa: CASSSTSAGYEQYF; j_gene: TRBJ2-7; abundance: .; d_gene: TRBD2; v_gene: TRBV6-5
CDR3nt: TGTGCCAGCAGTTACTTAGCGGGAGTCGTAGAGACCCAGTACTTC; CDR3aa: CASSYLAGVVETQYF; j_gene: TRBJ2-5; abundance: .; d_gene: TRBD2; v_gene: TRBV6-6
CDR3nt: TGTTCCAGCAGCCCAGGACTAGCGGGGGGCACCGGGGAGCTGTTTTTT; CDR3aa: CSSSPGLAGGTGELFF; j_gene: TRBJ2-2; abundance: once; d_gene: TRBD2; v_gene: TRBV7-9
CDR3nt: TGTGCCATCCGGGACAGCGTTCGCTCTGGGGCCAACGTCCTGACTTTC; CDR3aa: CAIRDSVRSGANVLTF; j_gene: TRBJ2-6; abundance: .; d_gene: TRBD1; v_gene: TRBV2
CDR3nt: TGTGCCAGAAACCCCGACCGGGTAAATAACCAAGAGACCCAGTACTTC; CDR3aa: CARNPDRVNNQETQYF; j_gene: TRBJ2-5; abundance: .; d_gene: .; v_gene: TRBV5-3
CDR3nt: TGTGCCAGTAGTATAGGTACCTTTGCGGGGGACACTGAAGCTTTCTTT; CDR3aa: CASSIGTFAGDTEAFF; j_gene: TRBJ1-1; abundance: .; d_gene: .; v_gene: TRBV19
CDR3nt: TGTGCCAGCAGCCAAGCCGGTTACGGGGAGGTGAGGGAGCAGTACTTC; CDR3aa: CASSQAGYGEVREQYF; j_gene: TRBJ2-7; abundance: .; d_gene: .; v_gene: TRBV4-2
CDR3nt: TGTGCCAGCAGTGGACAGGTTCTTATAGGGGTCGGAACTGAAGCTTTCTTT; CDR3aa: CASSGQVLIGVGTEAFF; j_gene: TRBJ1-1; abundance: once; d_gene: .; v_gene: TRBV2
CDR3nt: TGCAGTGCTCAGGGTACTGAAGCTTTCTTT; CDR3aa: CSAQGTEAFF; j_gene: TRBJ1-1; abundance: .; d_gene: .; v_gene: TRBV20-1